This paragraph covers one T cell receptor beta chain sequence. The sample originates from a study of blood T cell repertoires in COVID-19. Overall study context: Samples of COVID-19 (acute and convalescent) were obtained from the United States, Italy and Spain. T cells, B-cell-depleted T cells, or PBMCs supplied cDNA or gDNA.

Original processing methods: Estimation of nucleated cell counts relied on the amplification of reference gene primers. Some clones are missing from TCRdb's copy, which holds only in-frame ones; the method was immunoSEQ multiplex PCR. V and J calls and clone size are as listed in that table; D and trimming were resolved from the DNA. The sample lists about 140,000 clones, approximately 92% occurring once. Material: peripheral blood. The sequence was collected from a woman aged 60 to 75 with active COVID-19.

The CDR3 DNA is TGTGCCAGCAGTTTGGGAGCGGGAGCTTACGAGCAGTACTTC. Protein product: CASSLGAGAYEQYF. V gene TRBV27 combines with J gene TRBJ2-7; 8 positions agree with TRBD2. This CDR3 spans 14 amino acids. Germline assignment: CDR1 MNHEY and CDR2 SMNVEV (reference sequence). Unmatched junction bases numbered 5, after V lost 3 bases and J lost 4 bases.